This T cell receptor (beta chain) was sequenced in a study of T cells expressing NK-cell markers. About the research overall: Repertoires of TCR beta were obtained from T cells sorted as CD3+CD56+NKG2C+, CD3+CD56+NKG2C- and CD3+CD56-NKG2C+.

This CDR3 has 11 residues. Looked up from germline, CDR1 is SGHVS and CDR2 is FQNEAQ. TCR beta cDNA was made by 5'RACE template switching with UMIs. TCRdb reprocessed the 5' RACE reads, keeping one entry per CDR3 protein, no DNA. Here the sample table reports around 470,000 distinct CDR3 sequences. V and J are TRBV7-8 and TRBJ2-1; the D gene TCRdb calls, TRBD2, cannot be checked with no DNA. This TCR was sampled from a woman between 45 and 60 years old in good health. The sample was blood T cells: a sorted CD56 or NKG2C T cell subset, CD4+ or CD8+ T cells, or bulk PBMC T cells (not recorded which). The CDR3 region is CASSSRLAVFF.